A single sample is the source of the 27 T cell receptor beta chains below, sequenced in a study of cytomegalovirus exposure and HLA in healthy donors. With 60 Vbeta and 13 Jbeta primers, the PCR was carried out. Sequenced by immunoSEQ multiplex PCR; TCRdb stores in-frame clones only, minus some. This table has roughly 100,000 clones, 9.5% to 15% appearing once. The sequenced sample was PBMCs. The source of these receptors is a middle-aged man in good health and CMV-seropositive.

This clone has a handful of counts. Other DNA sequences in this specimen translate into the identical CDR3. The chain combines TRBV28 with TRBJ1-1; 10 bases line up with TRBD1. J was trimmed by 4 bases and V by 6 bases; bases with no gene match: 5. The CDR3 totals 14 residues. Germline V gene lookup returns CDR1 MDHEN and CDR2 SYDVKM. CDR3 sequence: CASSSGQGGTEAFF. CDR3 coding DNA: TGTGCCAGCAGCTCCGGACAGGGGGGCACTGAAGCTTTCTTT.

This clone was detected a few times. The CDR3 sequence: CASADRGRAEPQHF. The DNA for the CDR3 is TGTGCCAGTGCCGACAGGGGGCGGGCGGAGCCCCAGCATTTT. This chain connects TRBV19 to TRBJ1-5; 10 positions agree with TRBD1. This CDR3 is 14 amino acids long. Looked up from germline, CDR1 is LNHDA and CDR2 is SQIVND (reference sequence). Unmatched junction bases numbered 9, after V lost 8 bases and J lost 8 bases.

This clone was found a few times. The V gene is TRBV11-3, the J gene TRBJ2-1; the match to TRBD2 covers 9 bases. Germline CDR1 and CDR2: SGHNT and YENEEA. The junction had 2 bases not matched to a gene; V was cut back by 3 bases and J by 2 bases. The CDR3 is 15 amino acids. CDR3 amino acids: CASSLTSGPYNEQFF. CDR3 bases: TGTGCCAGCAGCTTGACTAGCGGACCCTACAATGAGCAGTTCTTC.

Here the CDR3 reads CASSLWGGLGEKLFF. The CDR3 DNA sequence: TGTGCCAGCAGTTTATGGGGGGGCTTAGGTGAAAAACTGTTTTTT. This chain joins TRBV27 and TRBJ1-4; D is perhaps TRBD1 (6 bases). V lost 1 base and J lost 7, with 13 bases in between. The CDR3 consists of 15 residues. Germline CDR1 and CDR2: MNHEY and SMNVEV (reference sequence).

The chain's CDR3 is CASSPWEGPLQPQHF. As DNA, the CDR3 is TGTGCCAGCTCACCATGGGAGGGACCGCTTCAGCCCCAGCATTTT. This rearrangement joins TRBV18 to TRBJ1-5; D is perhaps TRBD1 (5 bases). The CDR3 consists of 15 residues. Per the germline V gene, CDR1 is KGHSH and CDR2 is LQKENI. Deletions cut 2 bases from V and 6 bases from J, with 14 bases between. The entire variable domain, with the rest obtained from reference TRBV18 and TRBJ1-5, is as follows: NAGVMQNPRHLVRRRGQEARLRCSPMKGHSHVYWYRQLPEEGLKFMVYLQKENIIDESGMPKERFSAEFPKEGPSILRIQQVVRGDSAAYFCASSPWEGPLQPQHFGDGTRLSIL.

This clone showed up just a few times. The chain recombines TRBV7-9 with TRBJ2-1; 7 bases agree with TRBD2. Germline assignment: CDR1 SEHNR and CDR2 FQNEAQ (reference sequence). CDR3 length equals 15 residues. V gave up 6 bases and J gave up 8 bases; unmatched junction bases: 13. The CDR3 reads CASRPPGLSFDEQFF. DNA for the CDR3: TGTGCCAGCAGACCACCGGGACTAAGTTTTGATGAGCAGTTCTTC.

The J gene is TRBJ2-3, the V gene TRBV7-9; 7 bases line up with TRBD1. This CDR3 spans 14 amino acids. V shed 2 bases and J 5 bases; nucleotides not matched to a gene: 4. From germline, CDR1 is SEHNR and CDR2 FQNEAQ (reference sequence). The CDR3 bases are TGTGCCAGCAGCTTACGACAGGGAATAGATACGCAGTATTTT. This translates into CASSLRQGIDTQYF.

V gene TRBV9 combines with J gene TRBJ2-7, with 8 positions matching TRBD1. Germline V gene sequence: CDR1 SGDLS, CDR2 YYNGEE. The V gene end was trimmed by 3 bases and the J gene end by 7 bases; junction bases not matched to a gene: 15. The CDR3 is made up of 16 amino acids. The CDR3 coding sequence is TGTGCCAGCAGCGCCGATGGGGCAGGGGGCGCGAATGAGCAGTACTTC. Translation gives CASSADGAGGANEQYF.

This clone showed up just a few times. The chain has TRBV29-1 and TRBJ2-1, with D possibly being TRBD1 (6 bases). Germline V gene sequence: CDR1 SQVTM, CDR2 ANQGSEA. CDR3 length equals 15 residues. V lost 6 bases to trimming and J lost 0 bases, with 15 bases between them. CDR3 in DNA: TGCAGCGTCAGTTATGGACAGTACTCCTACAATGAGCAGTTCTTC. Its protein is CSVSYGQYSYNEQFF.

CDR3 nucleotide sequence: TGTGCCAGCAGCTTAGGAAAGGGGGCCCCCGCAGCTTTCTTT. This encodes CASSLGKGAPAAFF. The chain carries TRBV13 and TRBJ1-1, with 7 bases identical to TRBD1. Germline V CDR1 and CDR2: PRHDT, FYEKMQ (reference sequence). J lost 10 bases, V lost 0 bases, and 8 bases had no gene match. CDR3 length: 14 residues.

This clone occurred a few times. The chain recombines TRBV7-3 with TRBJ2-3; maybe TRBD2 (5 bases). Trimming shortened V by 3 bases and J by 2 bases, and 9 bases separated the two germline ends. This CDR3 contains 14 residues. The germline V gene encodes CDR1 SGHTA and CDR2 FQGTGA. For the CDR3, the DNA is TGTGCCAGCAGCTTGCGAGCGGACACAGATACGCAGTATTTT. Its translation: CASSLRADTDTQYF.

This clone appeared a few times. As DNA, the CDR3 is TGTGCCAGCAGTCCCTTGGTGGGGGCTAGATACAATGAGCAGTTCTTC. Protein: CASSPLVGARYNEQFF. The chain has TRBV28 and TRBJ2-1; maybe TRBD1 (6 bases). There are 16 residues in the CDR3. Germline V gene lookup returns CDR1 MDHEN and CDR2 SYDVKM. The V gene lost 5 bases and the J gene lost 4 bases, with 18 bases spanning the gap. Together with reference TRBV28 and TRBJ2-1, the CDR3 gives the full variable domain: DVKVTQSSRYLVKRTGEKVFLECVQDMDHENMFWYRQDPGLGLRLIYFSYDVKMKEKGDIPEGYSVSREKKERFSLILESASTNQTSMYLCASSPLVGARYNEQFFGPGTRLTVL.

The chain couples TRBV7-9 to TRBJ2-3, with TRBD1 identical over 8 bases. CDR3 size: 18 residues. Trimming at V came to 5 bases and at J to 3 bases, leaving 16 bases not matched to a gene. Germline V CDR1 and CDR2: SEHNR, FQNEAQ (reference sequence). CDR3 sequence: CASSPRRDRLTSTDTQYF. In DNA form, the CDR3 reads TGTGCCAGCAGCCCGCGCCGGGACAGGCTTACTTCGACAGATACGCAGTATTTT.

This clone has more than one count but fewer than ten. The chain joins TRBV4-1 to TRBJ1-5; no clear D. This CDR3 comprises 15 residues. The V gene's germline CDR1 is MGHRA and CDR2 YSYEKL. Between the trimmed V and J ends, which lost 0 bases and 9 bases, there was a span of 15 bases. The CDR3 is CASSQEAPPTWPQHF. The CDR3 region has the DNA TGCGCCAGCAGCCAAGAAGCACCCCCGACTTGGCCCCAGCATTTT.

This clone appeared a few times. CDR3 bases: TGTGCCAGCAGTTTCCCCAGCGGGAGGGAATCCACCGGGGAGCTGTTTTTT. Translated: CASSFPSGRESTGELFF. The V and J genes are TRBV28 and TRBJ2-2; 10 bases are shared with TRBD2. V was clipped by 3 bases and J by 4 bases; unmatched bases: 8. The germline V gene has CDR1 MDHEN and CDR2 SYDVKM. This CDR3 comprises 17 residues.

This clone has just a few counts. The chain couples TRBV6-6 to TRBJ2-3, with D possibly TRBD2 on 5 matching bases. The CDR3 is 15 amino acids. Germline V gene sequence: CDR1 MNHNY, CDR2 SVGAGI (reference sequence). V lost 6 bases, J lost 5 bases, and 18 bases lay in between. CDR3 protein: CASSISTRGGDTQYF. In DNA, the CDR3 is TGTGCCAGCAGCATTAGCACCAGAGGAGGAGATACGCAGTATTTT.

V and J are TRBV7-9 and TRBJ2-6, with a weak D call TRBD1 (6 bases). Trimming removed 5 bases from V and 0 bases from J, with 8 bases in between. Germline V CDR1 and CDR2: SEHNR, FQNEAQ (reference sequence). The CDR3 runs to 15 residues. CDR3 in amino acids: CASSRQVSGANVLTF. DNA for the CDR3: TGTGCCAGCAGCCGACAGGTCTCTGGGGCCAACGTCCTGACTTTC.

V and J are TRBV27 and TRBJ2-7; 7 bases fit TRBD1. The trim removed 4 bases at V and 3 bases at J, leaving 6 bases unmatched. The CDR3 extends over 14 amino acids. Looked up from germline, CDR1 is MNHEY and CDR2 is SMNVEV (reference sequence). CDR3 coding DNA: TGTGCCAGCAGTTCTCCGGGACAGAACTACGAGCAGTACTTC. Amino acids: CASSSPGQNYEQYF.

This clone occurred a few times. V and J are TRBV6-5 and TRBJ1-2, with D hard to call. The CDR3 is 13 residues long. V was shortened by 5 bases and J by 4 bases, with 11 bases between the two germline ends. The germline gives CDR1 MNHEY, CDR2 SVGAGI. CDR3 residues: CASSDQQFYGYTF. The CDR3 DNA follows: TGTGCCAGCAGTGATCAACAGTTCTATGGCTACACCTTC.

This clone was recorded a few times. This chain links TRBV27 with TRBJ2-1; 13 nucleotides line up with TRBD2. The CDR3 is 16 residues long. The V gene end was trimmed by 3 bases and the J gene end by 7 bases; junction bases not matched to a gene: 6. Per the germline V gene, CDR1 is MNHEY and CDR2 is SMNVEV (reference sequence). CDR3: CASSFGTSGKWNEQFF. The CDR3 coding sequence is TGTGCCAGCAGTTTTGGGACTAGCGGGAAGTGGAATGAGCAGTTCTTC.

The sample holds a few counts of this clone. Other DNA variants within this sample encode the same CDR3. This chain uses TRBV29-1 with TRBJ2-3; 10 bases agree with TRBD1. In germline, CDR1 is SQVTM, CDR2 ANQGSEA. This CDR3 has 14 amino acids. The trim removed 5 bases at V and 5 bases at J, leaving 7 bases unmatched. The CDR3 DNA sequence: TGCAGCGTTTGGGACAGGGGCGGAGGAGATACGCAGTATTTT. It encodes CSVWDRGGGDTQYF.

This chain connects TRBV6-1 to TRBJ2-7, with TRBD2 matching over 9 bases. In germline, CDR1 is MNHNS, CDR2 SASEGT. Germline trimming cut 5 bases from V and 3 bases from J; bases unmatched to any gene: 8. The CDR3 covers 15 residues. This chain's CDR3 is CASSKSSGVIYEQYF. The CDR3 DNA reads as TGTGCCAGCAGTAAGTCTAGCGGGGTAATCTACGAGCAGTACTTC.

This chain connects TRBV11-2 to TRBJ2-1; TRBD2 aligns across 7 bases. This CDR3 is built from 17 residues. Germline V gene sequence: CDR1 SGHAT, CDR2 FQNNGV. J gave up 5 bases and V 5 bases, and 15 bases lay outside the gene matches. The DNA for the CDR3 is TGTGCCAGCAGCCCCGATCCACGGGGGGAAACCAACAATGAGCAGTTCTTC. This encodes CASSPDPRGETNNEQFF.

This sequence joins TRBV10-2 and TRBJ2-5, with 13 positions matching TRBD2. The CDR3 runs 13 residues. Unmatched junction bases numbered 3, after V lost 10 bases and J lost 4 bases. Germline CDR1 reads WSHSY; CDR2 reads SAAADI. CDR3 in amino acids: CATRLAGGETQYF. The CDR3 coding sequence is TGCGCCACCCGACTAGCGGGAGGAGAGACCCAGTACTTC.

The chain recombines TRBV11-2 with TRBJ1-1; unclear D gene. CDR3 size: 15 residues. Germline V lookup: CDR1 SGHAT, CDR2 FQNNGV. The V end was cut by 1 base, the J end by 0 bases, with 9 bases between. CDR3 amino acids: CASSLGSVMNTEAFF. DNA for the CDR3: TGTGCCAGCAGCTTAGGGTCGGTAATGAACACTGAAGCTTTCTTT. Full variable domain (missing parts from reference TRBV11-2 and TRBJ1-1): EAGVAQSPRYKIIEKRQSVAFWCNPISGHATLYWYQQILGQGPKLLIQFQNNGVVDDSQLPKDRFSAERLKGVDSTLKIQPAKLEDSAVYLCASSLGSVMNTEAFFGQGTRLTVV.

In this sample, this clone turned up a few times. The rearrangement links TRBV4-2 to TRBJ2-7; 11 bases align to TRBD2. The junction had 5 bases not matched to a gene; V was cut back by 1 base and J by 0 bases. Per the germline V gene, CDR1 is LGHNA and CDR2 is YNFKEQ. The CDR3 totals 17 residues. For the CDR3, the DNA is TGTGCCAGCAGCCAAGGTCTAGCGGGAGGACGCTCCTACGAGCAGTACTTC. Its protein product is CASSQGLAGGRSYEQYF.

The chain carries TRBV7-8 and TRBJ2-5, with 8 bases identical to TRBD2. The CDR3 has 14 residues. V lost 1 base, J lost 4 bases, and 2 bases stayed unmatched. CDR1 is SGHVS, CDR2 FQNEAQ, per germline. DNA for the CDR3: TGTGCCAGCAGCTTAGGGCTAGCGGGAGAGACCCAGTACTTC. Translating it yields CASSLGLAGETQYF.